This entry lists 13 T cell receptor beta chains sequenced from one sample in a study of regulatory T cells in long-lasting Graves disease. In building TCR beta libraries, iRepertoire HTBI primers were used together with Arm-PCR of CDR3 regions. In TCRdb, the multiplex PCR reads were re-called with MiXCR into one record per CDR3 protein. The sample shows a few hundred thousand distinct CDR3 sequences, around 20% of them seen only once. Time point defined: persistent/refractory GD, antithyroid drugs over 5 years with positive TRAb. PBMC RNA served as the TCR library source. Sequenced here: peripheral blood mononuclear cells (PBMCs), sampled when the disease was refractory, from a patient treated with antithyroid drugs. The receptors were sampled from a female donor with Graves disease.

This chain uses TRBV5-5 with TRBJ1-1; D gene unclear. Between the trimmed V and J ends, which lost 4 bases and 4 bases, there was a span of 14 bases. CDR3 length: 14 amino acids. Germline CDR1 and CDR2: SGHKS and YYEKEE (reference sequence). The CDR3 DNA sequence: TGTGCCAGCAGCCCGGACCCTTGGCTCACTGAAGCTTTCTTT. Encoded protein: CASSPDPWLTEAFF.

The DNA for the CDR3 is TGCAGTGCTAGAGACGGTAGCGGAAACACCATATATTTT. This sequence encodes CSARDGSGNTIYF. V and J are TRBV20-1 and TRBJ1-3; no firm D call. This CDR3 has 13 amino acids. CDR1 DFQATT and CDR2 SNEGSKA come from the germline V gene (reference sequence). V lost 0 bases and J 4 bases, leaving 7 bases between the germline ends.

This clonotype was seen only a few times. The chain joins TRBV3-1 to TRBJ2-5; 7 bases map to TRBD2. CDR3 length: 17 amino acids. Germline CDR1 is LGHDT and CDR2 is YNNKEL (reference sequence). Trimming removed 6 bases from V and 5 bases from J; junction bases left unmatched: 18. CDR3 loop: CASRKVGTSDMPETQYF. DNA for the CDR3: TGTGCCAGCAGGAAGGTTGGCACTAGCGATATGCCTGAGACCCAGTACTTC.

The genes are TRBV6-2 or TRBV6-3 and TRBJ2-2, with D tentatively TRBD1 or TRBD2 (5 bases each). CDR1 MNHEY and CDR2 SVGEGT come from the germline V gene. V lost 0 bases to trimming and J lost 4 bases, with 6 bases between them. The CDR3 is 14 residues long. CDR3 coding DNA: TGTGCCAGCAGTTACTCGGGGGTCACCGGGGAGCTGTTTTTT. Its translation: CASSYSGVTGELFF.

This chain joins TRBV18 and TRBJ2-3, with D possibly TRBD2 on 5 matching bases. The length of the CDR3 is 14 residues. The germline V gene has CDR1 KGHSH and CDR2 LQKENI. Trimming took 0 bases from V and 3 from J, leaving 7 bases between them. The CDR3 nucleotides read TGTGCCAGCTCACCACCGGTAGCGACAGATACGCAGTATTTT. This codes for CASSPPVATDTQYF.

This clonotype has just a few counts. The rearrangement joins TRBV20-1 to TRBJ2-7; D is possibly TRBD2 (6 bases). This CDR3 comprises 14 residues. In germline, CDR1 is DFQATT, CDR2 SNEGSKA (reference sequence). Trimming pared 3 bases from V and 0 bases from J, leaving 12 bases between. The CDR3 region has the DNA TGCAGTGCTAGTTTCGGGGGAAGCTCCTACGAGCAGTACTTC. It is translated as CSASFGGSSYEQYF.

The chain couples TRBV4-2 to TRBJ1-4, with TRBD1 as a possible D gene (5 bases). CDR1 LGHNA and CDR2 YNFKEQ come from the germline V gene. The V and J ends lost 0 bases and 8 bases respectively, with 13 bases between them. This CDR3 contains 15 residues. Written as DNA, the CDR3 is TGTGCCAGCAGCCAAGATAGGACGAAGGGGGAAAAACTGTTTTTT. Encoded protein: CASSQDRTKGEKLFF.

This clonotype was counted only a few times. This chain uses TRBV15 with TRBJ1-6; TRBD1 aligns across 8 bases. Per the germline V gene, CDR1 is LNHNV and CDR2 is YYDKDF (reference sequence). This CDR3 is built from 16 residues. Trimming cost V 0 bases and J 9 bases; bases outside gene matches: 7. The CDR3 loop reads CATSRDFDRGFSPLHF. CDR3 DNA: TGTGCCACCAGCAGAGATTTTGACAGGGGATTTTCACCCCTCCACTTT.

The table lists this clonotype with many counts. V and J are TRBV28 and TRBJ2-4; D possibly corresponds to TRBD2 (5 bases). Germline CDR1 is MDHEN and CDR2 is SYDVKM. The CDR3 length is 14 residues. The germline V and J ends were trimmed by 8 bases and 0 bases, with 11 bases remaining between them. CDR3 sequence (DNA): TGTGCCAGCGAAGGGAGTCTAGCCAAAAACATTCAGTACTTC. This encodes CASEGSLAKNIQYF. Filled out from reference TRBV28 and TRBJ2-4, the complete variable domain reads DVKVTQSSRYLVKRTGEKVFLECVQDMDHENMFWYRQDPGLGLRLIYFSYDVKMKEKGDIPEGYSVSREKKERFSLILESASTNQTSMYLCASEGSLAKNIQYFGAGTRLSVL.

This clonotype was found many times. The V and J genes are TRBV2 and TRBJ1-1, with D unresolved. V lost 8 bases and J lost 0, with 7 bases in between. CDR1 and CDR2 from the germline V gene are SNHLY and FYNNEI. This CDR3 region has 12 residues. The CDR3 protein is CASLGLNTEAFF. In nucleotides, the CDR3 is TGTGCCAGCTTGGGGTTGAACACTGAAGCTTTCTTT.

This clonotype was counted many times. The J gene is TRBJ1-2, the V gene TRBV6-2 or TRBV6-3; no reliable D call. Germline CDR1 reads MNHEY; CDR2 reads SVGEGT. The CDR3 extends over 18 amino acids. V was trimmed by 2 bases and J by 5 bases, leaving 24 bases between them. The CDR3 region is CASSYPSGNEVEGYGYTF. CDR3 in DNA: TGTGCCAGCAGTTACCCGTCCGGCAACGAGGTAGAAGGGTATGGCTACACCTTC.

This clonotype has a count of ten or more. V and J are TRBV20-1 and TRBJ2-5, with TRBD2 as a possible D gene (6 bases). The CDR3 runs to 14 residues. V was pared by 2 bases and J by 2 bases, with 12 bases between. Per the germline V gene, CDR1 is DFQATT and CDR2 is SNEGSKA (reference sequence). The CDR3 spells CSARPTSSQETQYF. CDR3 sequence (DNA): TGCAGTGCTAGACCAACTAGCTCACAAGAGACCCAGTACTTC.

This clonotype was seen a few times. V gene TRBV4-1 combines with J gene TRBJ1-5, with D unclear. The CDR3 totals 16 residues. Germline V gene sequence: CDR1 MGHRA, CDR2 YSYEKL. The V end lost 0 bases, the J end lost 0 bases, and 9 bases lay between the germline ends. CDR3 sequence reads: CASSQDPAYSNQPQHF. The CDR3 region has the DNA TGCGCCAGCAGCCAAGATCCTGCTTATAGCAATCAGCCCCAGCATTTT.